The clone carrying this TCR beta chain occurred a few times. This specimen belongs to a study of blood T cells in healthy people across ages. Using a J-beta primer mix together with a sample-barcoded 5' primer, a second PCR was run for roughly 6 to 11 cycles. TCRdb re-derived calls from the 5' RACE reads in MiXCR, one entry per CDR3 protein. The sample yields over 500,000 distinct CDR3 sequences, 27% seen once. Trimming took 7 bases from V and 2 from J, leaving 7 bases between them. CDR1 is WSHSY and CDR2 is SAAADI in the germline V gene. This CDR3 region has 12 residues. The sample was also reused in another study, on T cells of mothers and their children. This second report adds: A primer called M1S, used in the second PCR, added sample barcodes and 2-4 random nucleotides. Versus unrelated pairs, overlap was slightly higher in related mother-child pairs, without reaching significance.

This TCR was sampled from a boy aged 2 to 10 in good health. Sample: blood. The V call is TRBV10-2, the J call TRBJ2-3, with D tentatively TRBD1 (5 bases). The CDR3 is CASTTDTDTQYF. DNA of the CDR3: TGCGCCAGCACGACAGACACAGATACGCAGTATTTT.